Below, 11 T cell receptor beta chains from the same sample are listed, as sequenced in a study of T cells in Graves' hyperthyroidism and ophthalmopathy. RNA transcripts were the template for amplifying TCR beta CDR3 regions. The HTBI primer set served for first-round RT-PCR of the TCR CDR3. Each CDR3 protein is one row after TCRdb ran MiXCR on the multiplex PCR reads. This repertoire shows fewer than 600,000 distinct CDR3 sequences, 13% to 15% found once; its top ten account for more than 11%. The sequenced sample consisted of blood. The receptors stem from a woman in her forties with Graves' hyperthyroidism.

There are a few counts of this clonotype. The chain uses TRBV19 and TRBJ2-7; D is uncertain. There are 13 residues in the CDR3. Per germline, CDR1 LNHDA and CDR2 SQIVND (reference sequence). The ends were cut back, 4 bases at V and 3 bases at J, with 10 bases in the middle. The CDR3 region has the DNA TGTGCCAGTAGTAGGAGTTACCACTACGAGCAGTACTTC. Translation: CASSRSYHYEQYF.

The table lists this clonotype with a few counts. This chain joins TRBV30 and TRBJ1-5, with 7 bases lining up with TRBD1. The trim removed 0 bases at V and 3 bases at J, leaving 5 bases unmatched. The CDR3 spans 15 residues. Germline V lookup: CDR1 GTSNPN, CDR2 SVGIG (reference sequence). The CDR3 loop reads CAWSVKGANNQPQHF. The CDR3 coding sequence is TGTGCCTGGAGTGTAAAGGGGGCGAACAATCAGCCCCAGCATTTT. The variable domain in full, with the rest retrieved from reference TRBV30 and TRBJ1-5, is SQTIHQWPATLVQPVGSPLSLECTVEGTSNPNLYWYRQAAGRGLQLLFYSVGIGQISSEVPQNLSASRPQDRQFILSSKKLLLSDSGFYLCAWSVKGANNQPQHFGDGTRLSIL.

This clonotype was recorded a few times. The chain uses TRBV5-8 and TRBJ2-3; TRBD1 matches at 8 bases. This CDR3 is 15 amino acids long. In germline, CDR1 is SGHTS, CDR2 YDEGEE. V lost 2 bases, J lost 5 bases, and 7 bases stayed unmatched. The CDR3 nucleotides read TGTGCCAGCAGCTTCGACAGGGGTGGCGGAGATACGCAGTATTTT. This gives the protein CASSFDRGGGDTQYF.

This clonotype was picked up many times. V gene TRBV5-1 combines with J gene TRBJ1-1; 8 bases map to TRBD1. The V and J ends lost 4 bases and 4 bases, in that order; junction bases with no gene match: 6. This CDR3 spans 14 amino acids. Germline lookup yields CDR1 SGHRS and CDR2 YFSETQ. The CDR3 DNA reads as TGCGCCAGCAGCAACCTAACAGGGGGCACTGAAGCTTTCTTT. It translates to CASSNLTGGTEAFF.

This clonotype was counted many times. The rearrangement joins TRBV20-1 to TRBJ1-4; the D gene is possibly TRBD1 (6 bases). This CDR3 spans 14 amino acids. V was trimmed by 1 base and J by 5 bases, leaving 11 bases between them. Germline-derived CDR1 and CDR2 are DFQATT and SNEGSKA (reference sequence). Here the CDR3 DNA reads TGCAGTGCTAGAGTCTGGACAGAAAATGAAAAACTGTTTTTT. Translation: CSARVWTENEKLFF.

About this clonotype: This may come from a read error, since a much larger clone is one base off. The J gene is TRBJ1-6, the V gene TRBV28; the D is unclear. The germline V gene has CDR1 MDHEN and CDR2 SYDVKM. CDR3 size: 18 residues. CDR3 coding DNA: TGTGCCGGCAGTTTTCCCTCGTTGGAAAGCTCCTATAATTCACCCCTCCACTTT. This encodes CAGSFPSLESSYNSPLHF.

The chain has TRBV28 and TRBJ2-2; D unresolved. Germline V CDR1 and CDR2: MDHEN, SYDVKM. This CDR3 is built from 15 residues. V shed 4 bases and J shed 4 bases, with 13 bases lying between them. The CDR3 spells CASSSPSNPTGELFF. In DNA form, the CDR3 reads TGTGCCAGCAGTTCCCCGTCCAACCCCACCGGGGAGCTGTTTTTT.

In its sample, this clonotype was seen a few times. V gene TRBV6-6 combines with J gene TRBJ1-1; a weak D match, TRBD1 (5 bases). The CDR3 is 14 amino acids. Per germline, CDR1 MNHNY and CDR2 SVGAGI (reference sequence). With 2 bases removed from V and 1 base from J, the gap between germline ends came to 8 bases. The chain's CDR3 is CASSYGGSNTEAFF. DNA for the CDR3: TGTGCCAGCAGTTACGGGGGGTCGAACACTGAAGCTTTCTTT.

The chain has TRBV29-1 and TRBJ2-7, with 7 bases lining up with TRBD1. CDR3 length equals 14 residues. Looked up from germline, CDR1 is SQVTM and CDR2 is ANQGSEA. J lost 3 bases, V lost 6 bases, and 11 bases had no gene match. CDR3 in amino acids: CSVLEGAGGYEQYF. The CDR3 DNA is TGCAGCGTACTCGAGGGGGCAGGGGGCTACGAGCAGTACTTC.

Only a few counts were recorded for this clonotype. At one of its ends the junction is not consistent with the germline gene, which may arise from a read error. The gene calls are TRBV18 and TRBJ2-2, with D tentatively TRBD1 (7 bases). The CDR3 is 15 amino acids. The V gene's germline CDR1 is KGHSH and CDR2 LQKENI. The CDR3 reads CASSPGQSNTGGLFF. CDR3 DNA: TGTGCCAGCTCACCGGGACAGTCGAACACCGGGGGGCTGTTTTTT.

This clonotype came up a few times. The CDR3 region is CASRAGTGTEAFF. The CDR3 DNA follows: TGCGCCAGCAGAGCCGGGACAGGGACTGAAGCTTTCTTT. V is TRBV10-1 and J is TRBJ1-1; TRBD1 matches 9 bases. Germline V gene lookup returns CDR1 WNHNN and CDR2 SYGVQD (reference sequence). This CDR3 contains 13 residues. V was clipped by 6 bases and J by 5 bases; unmatched bases: 4.